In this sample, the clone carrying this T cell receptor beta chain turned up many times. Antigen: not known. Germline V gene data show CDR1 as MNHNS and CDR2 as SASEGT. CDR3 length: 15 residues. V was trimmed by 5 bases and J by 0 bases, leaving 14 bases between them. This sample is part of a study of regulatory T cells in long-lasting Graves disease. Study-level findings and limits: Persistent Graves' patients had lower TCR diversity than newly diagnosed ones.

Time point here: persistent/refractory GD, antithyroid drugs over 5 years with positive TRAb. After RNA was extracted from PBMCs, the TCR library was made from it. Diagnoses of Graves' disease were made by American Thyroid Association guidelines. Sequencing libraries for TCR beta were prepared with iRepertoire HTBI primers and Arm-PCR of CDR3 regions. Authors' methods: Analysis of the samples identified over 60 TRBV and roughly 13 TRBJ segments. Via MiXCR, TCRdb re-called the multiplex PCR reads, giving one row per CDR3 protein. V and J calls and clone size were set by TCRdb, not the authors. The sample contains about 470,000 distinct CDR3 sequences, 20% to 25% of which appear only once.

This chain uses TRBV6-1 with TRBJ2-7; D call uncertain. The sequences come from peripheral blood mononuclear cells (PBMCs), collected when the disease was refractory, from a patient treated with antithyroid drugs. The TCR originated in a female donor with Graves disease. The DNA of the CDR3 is TGTGCCAGCAGTCCCCCGGGCGACTTCTCCTACGAGCAGTACTTC. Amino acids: CASSPPGDFSYEQYF.